This TCR beta chain was documented in a study of blood T cell repertoires in COVID-19. Study at large: Some COVID-19 samples were acute and others convalescent; all came from the United States, Italy and Spain. PBMCs, B-cell-depleted T cells, or T cells were the source of the cDNA or gDNA that made up the material.

One Seattle source followed patients from active infection through their disease course. Original analysis: The assay estimated nucleated cells by amplifying reference gene primers. Method: immunoSEQ multiplex PCR; TCRdb's copy keeps in-frame clones and lacks some. V and J calls and clone size are copied from that table; D and trimming were computed from the DNA. The sample lists under 110,000 clones, over 60% occurring once. Germline assignment: CDR1 SGHRS and CDR2 YFSETQ. The CDR3 is 14 residues long. Trimming took off 3 bases at V and 1 base at J, with 10 bases between the two ends. This clonotype was obtained from a man at least 80 years old with COVID-19, enrolled during active disease. The sequencing sample was made of peripheral blood. The V and J genes are TRBV5-1 and TRBJ2-5; possible D gene TRBD2, 6 bases. The CDR3 spells CASSSQRVQETQYF. The CDR3 nucleotides read TGCGCCAGCAGCTCTCAGCGGGTCCAAGAGACCCAGTACTTC.